Reported below is one T cell receptor (beta chain). This receptor's antigen is unknown. Base qualities were left out, and no much larger clone turns up one base away. Eligible patients were adults with ileal or ileocolonic Crohn's disease who had an indication for ileocolonic resection. Whole ileal mucosal biopsies were stored frozen at -80°C before DNA extraction. Genomic DNA was extracted from frozen whole biopsies with a TRizol-based method and quantified on a NanoDrop 2000 spectrophotometer. The data were taken from a study of T cell repertoires in ileal Crohn's disease (dated by TCRdb to the late 2010s). Looking at the study overall: The median duration of disease was roughly 7.6 years, and at the time of surgery about a third of patients were active smokers. A total of around 150 mucosal samples from roughly 60 patients were sequenced, collected from several sites on the surgical specimen as well as at postoperative endoscopy. A prospective multicentre cohort supplied the 57 Crohn's disease patients whose TCR repertoires were analysed. A Rutgeerts score higher than i0 was the definition used for endoscopic postoperative recurrence. The study was conducted in parallel with a multicentre cohort that was designed to identify predictors of early endoscopic recurrence following ileocolonic resection. Every patient underwent surgery because of a complication, which was stricturing disease in 61% and penetrating disease in around 39%. About half of the patients received postoperative therapy: over nine received thiopurines and roughly 17 received anti-TNF agents.

Results the study describes overall, beyond this receptor: A significantly higher proportion of clonal expansions was observed in active smokers at surgery than in non-smokers (about 25% vs 20%, p=0.02). Mucosal CD4 and CD8 T cells were sorted and sequenced only in a subgroup of patients, whose size was not stated. More high-frequency clones were carried by sorted CD8 T cells than by CD4 T cells, suggesting that mucosal expansions were mainly CD8. Higher high-frequency clone percentages at surgery were associated with endoscopic recurrence; all patients with clonality above 26.8% (18/57) had recurrence.

For commercial TCRB immunosequencing, approximately 460 nanograms of biopsy DNA were submitted for each sample. Adaptive Biotechnology amplified the CDR3 regions from genomic DNA with a two-step multiplex PCR designed to control amplification bias. The first PCR used primers for every V and J gene segment; the second PCR added barcodes and Illumina adapters. CDR3 libraries were sequenced using an Illumina instrument. The authors processed their data as follows. Analysis combined the vendor-provided pipelines with custom analysis of raw data in R/Bioconductor under R version 3.3.0. Clonality, ranging from 0 to 1, was calculated as the inverse of the normalised Shannon entropy of all productive clones. High-frequency clones were defined as the share of the repertoire taken up by the top 100 clones, keeping only clones that passed a 95% confidence test. Overlap between samples was measured with the Morisita-Horn index, while repertoire diversity was measured with the Simpson index. Imported from immuneACCESS, the table was reduced by TCRdb to in-frame sequences with V and J called. These copies leave out some clones; in studies compared against another copy, an unresolved V gene accounts for under half, and the cause of the remainder is not known. D and trimming come from the DNA, and the V and J calls and clone size come from that table. The sample table holds some 7,300 clones, of which approximately 92% were seen once. Over 1.5% of the sample belongs to the ten largest clones.

V drops 2 bases and J drops 6 bases, leaving 10 bases in between. The CDR1 and CDR2 encoded by the germline V gene (reference sequence) are SGHNT and YYREEE. The CDR3, from cysteine to phenylalanine, totals 13 residues. The CDR3 DNA has 39 bases and is translated from base 1. Source material: ileal tissue. This TCR derives from an adult with Crohn's disease. The V gene is TRBV5-4 and the J gene is TRBJ2-3; TRBD2 is a possible D gene, resting on 6 matching bases. The CDR3 sequence is CASSLTGVDTQYF. The bases read TGTGCCAGCAGCTTAACGGGAGTGGATACGCAGTATTTT.